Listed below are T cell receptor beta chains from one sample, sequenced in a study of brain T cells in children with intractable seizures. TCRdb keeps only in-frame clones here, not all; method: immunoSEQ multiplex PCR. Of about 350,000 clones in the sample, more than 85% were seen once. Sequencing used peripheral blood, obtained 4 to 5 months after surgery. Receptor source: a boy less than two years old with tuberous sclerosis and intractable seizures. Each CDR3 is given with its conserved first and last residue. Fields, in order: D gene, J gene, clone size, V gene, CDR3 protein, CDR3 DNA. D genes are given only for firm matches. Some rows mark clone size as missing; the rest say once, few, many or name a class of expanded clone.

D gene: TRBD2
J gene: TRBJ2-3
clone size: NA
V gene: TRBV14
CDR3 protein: CASSRLAGGPSTDTQYF
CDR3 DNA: TGTGCCAGCAGCCGACTAGCGGGAGGGCCTAGCACAGATACGCAGTATTTT

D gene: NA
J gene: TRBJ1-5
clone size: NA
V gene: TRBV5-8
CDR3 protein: CASSFSGRENQPQHF
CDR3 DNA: TGTGCCAGCAGCTTCTCCGGGAGAGAAAATCAGCCCCAGCATTTT

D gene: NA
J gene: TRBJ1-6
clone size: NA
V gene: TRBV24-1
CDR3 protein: CATNRPGCSPLHF
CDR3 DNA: TGTGCCACCAATAGGCCGGGGTGCTCACCCCTCCACTTT

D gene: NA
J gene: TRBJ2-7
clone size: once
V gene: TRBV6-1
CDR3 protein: CASSETTGSYEQYF
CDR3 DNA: TGTGCCAGCAGTGAAACGACAGGCTCCTACGAGCAGTACTTC

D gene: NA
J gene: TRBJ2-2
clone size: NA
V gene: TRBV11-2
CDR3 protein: CASSPHRGVTGPTGELFF
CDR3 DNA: TGTGCCAGCAGCCCCCATAGGGGGGTCACGGGCCCCACCGGGGAGCTGTTTTTT

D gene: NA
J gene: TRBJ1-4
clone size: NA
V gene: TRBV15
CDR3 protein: CATSRALGNEKLFF
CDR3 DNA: TGTGCCACCAGCAGAGCCCTAGGGAATGAAAAACTGTTTTTT

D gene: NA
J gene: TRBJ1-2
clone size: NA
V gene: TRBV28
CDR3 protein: CASSFRGGSGYTF
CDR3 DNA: TGTGCCAGCAGTTTTCGGGGAGGAAGTGGCTACACCTTC

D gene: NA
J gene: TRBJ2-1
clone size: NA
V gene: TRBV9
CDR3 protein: CASSLKGGDSYNEQFF
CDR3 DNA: TGTGCCAGCAGCTTGAAAGGCGGGGACTCCTACAATGAGCAGTTCTTC

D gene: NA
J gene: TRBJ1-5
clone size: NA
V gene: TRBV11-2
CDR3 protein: CASSLEHQRIGNQPQHF
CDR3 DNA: TGTGCCAGCAGCTTAGAGCACCAGCGGATCGGCAATCAGCCCCAGCATTTT

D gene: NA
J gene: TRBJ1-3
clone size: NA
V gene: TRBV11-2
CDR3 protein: CASSLVLNTIYF
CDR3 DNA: TGTGCCAGCAGCTTAGTCCTAAACACCATATATTTT

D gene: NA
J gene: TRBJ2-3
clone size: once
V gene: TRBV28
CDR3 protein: CASSLELDSTDTQYF
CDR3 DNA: TGTGCCAGCAGTTTAGAGTTGGACAGCACAGATACGCAGTATTTT

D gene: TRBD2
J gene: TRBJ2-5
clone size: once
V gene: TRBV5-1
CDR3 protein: CASSLATSGSGETQYF
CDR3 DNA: TGCGCCAGCAGCTTGGCTACTAGCGGGAGTGGGGAGACCCAGTACTTC

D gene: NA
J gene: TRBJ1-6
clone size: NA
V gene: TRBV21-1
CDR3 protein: CASSKLEGRSYNSPLHF
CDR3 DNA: TGTGCCAGCAGCAAATTGGAGGGCCGCTCCTATAATTCACCCCTCCACTTT

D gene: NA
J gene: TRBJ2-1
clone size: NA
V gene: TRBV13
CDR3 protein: CASSPGQYNEQFF
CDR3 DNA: TGTGCCAGCAGCCCAGGACAGTACAATGAGCAGTTCTTC

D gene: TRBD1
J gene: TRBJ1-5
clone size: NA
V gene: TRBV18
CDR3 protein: CASSPSQGDGFRQPQHF
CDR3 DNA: TGTGCCAGCTCACCCTCTCAGGGGGACGGGTTCCGGCAGCCCCAGCATTTT

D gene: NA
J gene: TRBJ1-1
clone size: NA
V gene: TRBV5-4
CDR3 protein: CASSLMKENTEAFF
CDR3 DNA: TGTGCCAGCAGCTTGATGAAGGAGAACACTGAAGCTTTCTTT

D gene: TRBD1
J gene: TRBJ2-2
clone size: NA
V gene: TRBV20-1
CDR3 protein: CSASTRIGGRGQNTGELFF
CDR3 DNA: TGCAGTGCTAGTACCCGGATTGGCGGTAGGGGGCAGAACACCGGGGAGCTGTTTTTT

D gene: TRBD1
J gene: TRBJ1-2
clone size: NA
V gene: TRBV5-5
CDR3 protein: CASSLAAPLRDRVRGYTF
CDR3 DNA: TGTGCCAGCAGCTTGGCGGCCCCCTTGCGGGACAGGGTACGGGGCTACACCTTC

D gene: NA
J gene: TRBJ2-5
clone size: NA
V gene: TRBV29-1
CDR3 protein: CSVSEEGETQYF
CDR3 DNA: TGCAGCGTTTCCGAGGAGGGGGAGACCCAGTACTTC

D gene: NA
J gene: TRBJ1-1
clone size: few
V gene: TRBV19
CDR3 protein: CASSIGGGTEAFF
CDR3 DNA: TGTGCCAGTAGTATCGGCGGGGGCACTGAAGCTTTCTTT

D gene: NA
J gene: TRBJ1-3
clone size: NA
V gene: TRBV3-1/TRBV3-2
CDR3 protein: CASSQGQGGNTIYF
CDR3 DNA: TGTGCCAGCAGCCAAGGGCAGGGTGGAAACACCATATATTTT

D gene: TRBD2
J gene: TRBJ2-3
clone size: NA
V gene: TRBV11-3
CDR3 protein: CASSLSFGTSGIDTQYF
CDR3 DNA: TGTGCCAGCAGCTTAAGTTTCGGTACTAGCGGGATAGATACGCAGTATTTT

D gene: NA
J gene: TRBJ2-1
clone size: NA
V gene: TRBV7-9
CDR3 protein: CASSLGPVYYNEQFF
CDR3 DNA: TGTGCCAGCAGCTTAGGGCCGGTATACTACAATGAGCAGTTCTTC

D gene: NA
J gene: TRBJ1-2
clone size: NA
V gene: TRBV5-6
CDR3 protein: CASSFGHPNYGYTF
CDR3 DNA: TGTGCCAGCAGCTTTGGACACCCGAACTATGGCTACACCTTC

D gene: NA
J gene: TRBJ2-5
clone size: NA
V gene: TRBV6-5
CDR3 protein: CASSQQGRETQYF
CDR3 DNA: TGTGCCAGCAGCCAACAGGGGAGGGAGACCCAGTACTTC

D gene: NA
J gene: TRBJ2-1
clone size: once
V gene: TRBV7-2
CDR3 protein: CASRSGALGEQFF
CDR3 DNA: TGTGCCAGCAGGTCGGGGGCTCTAGGGGAGCAGTTCTTC

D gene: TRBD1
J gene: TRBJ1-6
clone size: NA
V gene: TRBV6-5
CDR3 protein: CASRRTGTYNSPLHF
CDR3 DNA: TGTGCCAGCAGGAGGACAGGAACTTATAATTCACCCCTCCACTTT

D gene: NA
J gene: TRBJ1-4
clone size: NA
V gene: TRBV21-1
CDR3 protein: CASRGAETNEKLFF
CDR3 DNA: TGTGCCAGCAGGGGGGCGGAAACTAATGAAAAACTGTTTTTT

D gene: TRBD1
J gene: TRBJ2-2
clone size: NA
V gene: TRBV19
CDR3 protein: CASSIWTGLNTGELFF
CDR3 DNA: TGTGCCAGTAGTATATGGACAGGTTTGAACACCGGGGAGCTGTTTTTT

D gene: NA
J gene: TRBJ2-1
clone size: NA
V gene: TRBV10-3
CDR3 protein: CAITGDPQGEQFF
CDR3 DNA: TGTGCCATCACCGGCGACCCACAAGGGGAGCAGTTCTTC

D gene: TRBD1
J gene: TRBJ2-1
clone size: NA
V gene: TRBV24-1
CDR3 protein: CATSDPGQGIEQFF
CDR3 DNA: TGTGCCACCAGTGATCCGGGACAGGGGATTGAGCAGTTCTTC

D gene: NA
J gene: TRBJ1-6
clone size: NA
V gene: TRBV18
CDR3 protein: CASSPGDSPLHF
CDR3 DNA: TGTGCCAGCTCCCCAGGAGATTCACCCCTCCACTTT

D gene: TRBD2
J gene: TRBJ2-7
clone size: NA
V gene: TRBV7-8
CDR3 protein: CASTHSGLADFSYEQYF
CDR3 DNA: TGTGCCAGCACCCACTCTGGGCTAGCGGATTTCTCCTACGAGCAGTACTTC

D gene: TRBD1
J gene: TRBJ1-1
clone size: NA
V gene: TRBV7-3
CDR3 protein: CASSLDRGTEAFF
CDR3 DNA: TGTGCCAGCAGCCTAGACAGGGGTACTGAAGCTTTCTTT

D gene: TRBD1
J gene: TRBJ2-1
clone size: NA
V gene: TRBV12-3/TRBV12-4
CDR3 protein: CASSNRGNEQFF
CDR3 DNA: TGTGCCAGCAGTAACAGGGGTAATGAGCAGTTCTTC

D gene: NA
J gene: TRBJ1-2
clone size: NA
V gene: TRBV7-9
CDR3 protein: CASSFTQGNYGYTF
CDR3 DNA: TGTGCCAGCAGCTTTACGCAGGGAAACTATGGCTACACCTTC

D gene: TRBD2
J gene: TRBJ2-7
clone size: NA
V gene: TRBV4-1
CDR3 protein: CASSHLGGASEQYF
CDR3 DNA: TGCGCCAGCAGCCATCTCGGGGGGGCTAGTGAGCAGTACTTC

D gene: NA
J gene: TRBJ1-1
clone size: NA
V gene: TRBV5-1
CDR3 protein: CASSLGDTEAFF
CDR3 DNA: TGCGCCAGCAGCTTGGGGGACACTGAAGCTTTCTTT

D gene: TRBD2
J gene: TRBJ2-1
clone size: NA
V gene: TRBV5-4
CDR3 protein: CASSVGTSSYNEQFF
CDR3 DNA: TGTGCCAGCAGCGTAGGGACTAGCTCCTACAATGAGCAGTTCTTC

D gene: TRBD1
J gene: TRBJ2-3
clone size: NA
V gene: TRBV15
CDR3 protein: CATSRVRTGGTDTQYF
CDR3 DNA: TGTGCCACCAGCAGAGTTCGGACAGGGGGAACAGATACGCAGTATTTT

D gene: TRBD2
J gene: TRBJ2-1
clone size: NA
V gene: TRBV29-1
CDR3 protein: CSVEGGTSGRPYNEQFF
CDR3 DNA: TGCAGCGTTGAAGGCGGGACTAGCGGGAGACCCTACAATGAGCAGTTCTTC

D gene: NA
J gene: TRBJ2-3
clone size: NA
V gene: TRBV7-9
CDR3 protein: CASSSNTDTQYF
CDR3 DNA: TGTGCCAGCAGCTCAAACACAGATACGCAGTATTTT

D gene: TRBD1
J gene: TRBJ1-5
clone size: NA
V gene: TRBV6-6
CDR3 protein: CASSYTIAGGQPQHF
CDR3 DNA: TGTGCCAGCAGTTACACGATTGCAGGGGGACAGCCCCAGCATTTT

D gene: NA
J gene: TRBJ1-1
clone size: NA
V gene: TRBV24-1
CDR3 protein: CATSDLWGTEAFF
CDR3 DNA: TGTGCCACCAGTGATTTATGGGGTACTGAAGCTTTCTTT

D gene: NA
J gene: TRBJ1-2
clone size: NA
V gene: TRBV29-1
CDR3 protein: CSADTGYSYGYTF
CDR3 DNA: TGCAGCGCCGATACAGGGTACAGCTATGGCTACACCTTC

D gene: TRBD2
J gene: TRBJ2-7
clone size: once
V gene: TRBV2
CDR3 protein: CASSDGRGAYEQYF
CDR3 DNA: TGTGCCAGCAGTGATGGTCGGGGGGCCTACGAGCAGTACTTC

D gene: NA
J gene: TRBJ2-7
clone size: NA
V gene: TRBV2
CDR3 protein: CASRPLAYEQYF
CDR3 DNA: TGTGCCAGCCGACCTCTAGCCTACGAGCAGTACTTC

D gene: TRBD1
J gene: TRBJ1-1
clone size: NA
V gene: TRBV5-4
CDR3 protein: CASRETGALNTEAFF
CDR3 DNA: TGTGCCAGCAGAGAAACAGGGGCTCTGAACACTGAAGCTTTCTTT

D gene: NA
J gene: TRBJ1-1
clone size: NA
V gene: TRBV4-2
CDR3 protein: CASSQGSGFGWTEAFF
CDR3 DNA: TGTGCCAGCAGCCAAGGATCTGGATTCGGGTGGACTGAAGCTTTCTTT

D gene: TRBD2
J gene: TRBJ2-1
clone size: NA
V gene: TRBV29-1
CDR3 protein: CSVEDDRLAVYNEQFF
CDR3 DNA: TGCAGCGTTGAAGACGATCGACTAGCGGTCTACAATGAGCAGTTCTTC

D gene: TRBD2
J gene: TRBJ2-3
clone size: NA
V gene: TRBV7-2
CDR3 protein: CASSWGGGGLWGDTQYF
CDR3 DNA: TGTGCCAGCAGCTGGGGTGGCGGGGGGCTCTGGGGAGATACGCAGTATTTT

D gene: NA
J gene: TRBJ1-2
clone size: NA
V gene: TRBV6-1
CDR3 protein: CASSERGTHGYTF
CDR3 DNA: TGTGCCAGCAGTGAAAGAGGGACACATGGCTACACCTTC